Listed below are T cell receptor beta chains from one sample, sequenced in a study of blood T cells in healthy people across ages. TCRdb passed the 5' RACE reads through MiXCR, listing each CDR3 protein once. Altogether 800,000 to 950,000 distinct CDR3 sequences are present, under 50% being singletons, with the ten largest covering about an eighth. Sequenced sample: blood. These receptors were taken from a man aged 30 to 45 in good health. Both conserved end residues are part of each CDR3. The D gene is left open where the match is weak. Clone size is shown for a subset of rows, as once, few, many or a class of expanded clone.

clone size	V gene	J gene	D gene	CDR3 protein	CDR3 DNA
-	TRBV29-1	TRBJ2-6	TRBD1	CSARQGAGANVLTF	TGCAGCGCCCGACAGGGCGCTGGGGCCAACGTCCTGACTTTC
once	TRBV2	TRBJ2-1	-	CASMAGLGYNEQFF	TGTGCCAGCATGGCAGGGCTGGGGTACAATGAGCAGTTCTTC
many	TRBV29-1	TRBJ2-7	-	CSVLEPTREQYF	TGCAGCGTTCTCGAACCAACAAGGGAGCAGTACTTC
once	TRBV12-3/TRBV12-4	TRBJ1-6	-	CASISGLNSPLHF	TGTGCCAGCATATCGGGGCTCAATTCACCCCTCCACTTT
-	TRBV29-1	TRBJ2-1	TRBD2	CSVVISGGARNEQFF	TGCAGCGTGGTTATTAGCGGGGGGGCTCGCAATGAGCAGTTCTTC
-	TRBV27	TRBJ2-1	-	CASSPDYFNEQFF	TGTGCCAGCAGTCCAGACTATTTCAATGAGCAGTTCTTC
-	TRBV10-3	TRBJ2-1	-	CAISASDGQTQFF	TGTGCCATCAGTGCTTCAGACGGACAGACCCAGTTCTTC
few	TRBV4-1	TRBJ2-7	-	CASSQGAANEQYF	TGCGCCAGCAGCCAAGGGGCCGCGAACGAGCAGTACTTC
few	TRBV27	TRBJ2-7	TRBD1	CASSLKGQGAYEQYF	TGTGCCAGCAGCCTAAAGGGACAGGGGGCCTACGAGCAGTACTTC
-	TRBV10-3	TRBJ2-3	TRBD1	CAISESPGQGARTDTQYF	TGTGCCATCAGTGAGTCTCCGGGACAGGGGGCTCGGACAGATACGCAGTATTTT
few	TRBV27	TRBJ2-7	TRBD1	CASSWEGTGTYEQYF	TGTGCCAGCAGTTGGGAGGGGACAGGGACTTACGAGCAGTACTTC
-	TRBV9	TRBJ2-6	-	CASSGGTPGANVLTF	TGTGCCAGCAGCGGGGGCACCCCTGGGGCCAACGTCCTGACTTTC
-	TRBV11-2	TRBJ1-2	TRBD1	CASSSGQPFYGYTF	TGTGCCAGCAGCTCGGGACAGCCCTTCTATGGCTACACCTTC
many	TRBV15	TRBJ2-1	TRBD2	CASTRGGSSSYNEQFF	TGTGCCTCCACCCGGGGGGGTTCAAGCTCCTACAATGAGCAGTTCTTC
-	TRBV29-1	TRBJ2-7	-	CSVDSGPGSSYEQYF	TGCAGCGTTGATTCAGGGCCGGGGAGCTCCTACGAGCAGTACTTC
many	TRBV9	TRBJ2-7	TRBD1	CASSVGTGPYEQYF	TGTGCCAGCAGCGTAGGGACAGGGCCCTACGAGCAGTACTTC
-	TRBV7-2	TRBJ2-5	TRBD2	CASSLKTSWEETQYF	TGTGCCAGCAGCTTGAAGACTAGCTGGGAGGAGACCCAGTACTTC
-	TRBV3-1	TRBJ1-1	-	CASSRTGAKLEAFF	TGTGCCAGCAGTCGGACGGGGGCGAAACTTGAAGCTTTCTTT
few	TRBV27	TRBJ2-7	TRBD2	CASTAGTSGGKGDREQYF	TGTGCCAGCACCGCGGGGACTAGCGGGGGTAAAGGGGATCGCGAGCAGTACTTC
-	TRBV4-1	TRBJ2-7	-	CASSSSPDPARVGQYF	TGCGCCAGCAGCTCAAGCCCAGATCCCGCTCGGGTCGGACAGTACTTC
few	TRBV5-1	TRBJ2-7	-	CASSSGDGSYEQYF	TGCGCCAGCAGCTCCGGGGACGGTTCCTACGAGCAGTACTTC
-	TRBV2	TRBJ2-5	-	CASSEEGGAYYEQYF	TGTGCCAGCAGTGAGGAGGGGGGGGCCTACTATGAGCAGTACTTC
-	TRBV3-1	TRBJ2-1	TRBD2	CASSQEMAGGQFF	TGTGCCAGCAGCCAAGAAATGGCGGGGGGGCAGTTCTTC
-	TRBV28	TRBJ2-7	-	CASQSGSIYEQYF	TGTGCCAGCCAGTCCGGATCCATCTACGAGCAGTACTTC
few	TRBV9	TRBJ1-2	-	CASSDGTFGYTF	TGTGCCAGCAGCGACGGGACTTTTGGCTACACCTTC
-	TRBV5-1	TRBJ1-2	TRBD1	CASSLDRGRSGYTF	TGCGCCAGCAGCCTTGACAGGGGCCGCAGTGGCTACACCTTC
-	TRBV5-4	TRBJ2-3	-	CASSVVGGSDTQYF	TGTGCCAGCAGCGTCGTCGGGGGATCAGATACGCAGTATTTT
few	TRBV7-2	TRBJ2-1	TRBD2	CASSLSLAGNNNEQFF	TGTGCCAGCAGCTTAAGTCTAGCGGGCAATAACAATGAGCAGTTCTTC
few	TRBV5-5	TRBJ2-5	TRBD2	CASSLRGLAGVQETQYF	TGTGCCAGCAGCTTGAGGGGACTAGCGGGGGTACAAGAGACCCAGTACTTC
-	TRBV28	TRBJ2-1	-	CASSLRSQAYNEQFF	TGTGCCAGCAGTCTTCGGTCTCAGGCCTACAATGAGCAGTTCTTC
-	TRBV7-6	TRBJ2-1	-	CASSLAPTETYNEQFF	TGTGCCAGCAGCTTAGCCCCGACAGAGACCTACAATGAGCAGTTCTTC
few	TRBV6-1	TRBJ2-3	TRBD2	CASSESSGGNTDTQYF	TGTGCCAGCAGTGAGTCTAGCGGGGGGAACACAGATACGCAGTATTTT
-	TRBV28	TRBJ1-5	-	CASRPSRWGSNQPQHF	TGTGCCAGCAGACCCTCTCGGTGGGGTAGCAATCAGCCCCAGCATTTT
-	TRBV20-1	TRBJ2-1	TRBD2	CSALLAGGGNEQFF	TGCAGTGCCCTACTAGCGGGGGGGGGAAATGAGCAGTTCTTC
-	TRBV4-2	TRBJ2-3	TRBD2	CASSQETSVGSTDTQYF	TGTGCCAGCAGCCAAGAGACTAGCGTGGGGAGCACAGATACGCAGTATTTT
few	TRBV6-5	TRBJ2-3	-	CASTETPGSFDTQYF	TGTGCCAGCACTGAAACCCCGGGGAGCTTCGATACGCAGTATTTT
few	TRBV9	TRBJ1-5	-	CASSVAGTVDQPQHF	TGTGCCAGCAGCGTAGCTGGGACTGTCGACCAGCCCCAGCATTTT
-	TRBV7-3	TRBJ2-3	TRBD1	CASSLGGQGDTQYF	TGTGCCAGCAGCTTAGGGGGACAGGGTGATACGCAGTATTTT
-	TRBV5-6	TRBJ2-4	-	CASSSDSLEFFWYF	TGTGCCAGCAGTTCGGACAGCCTAGAGTTCTTCTGGTACTTC
once	TRBV7-2	TRBJ2-1	TRBD2	CASSLLAAENEQFF	TGTGCCAGCAGCCTTCTAGCGGCGGAGAATGAGCAGTTCTTC
few	TRBV12-3/TRBV12-4	TRBJ1-5	TRBD1	CASSPGQGPQHF	TGTGCCAGCAGTCCGGGACAGGGGCCCCAGCATTTT
once	TRBV6-2/TRBV6-3	TRBJ2-7	TRBD2	CASSPGLAGVEQYF	TGTGCCAGCAGCCCGGGACTAGCGGGAGTCGAGCAGTACTTC
-	TRBV20-1	TRBJ1-1	TRBD1	CSASQQRTGLTTEAFF	TGCAGTGCTAGCCAGCAAAGGACAGGGCTAACAACTGAAGCTTTCTTT
-	TRBV20-1	TRBJ2-5	-	CSASDRVQETQYF	TGCAGTGCTAGTGACCGGGTACAAGAGACCCAGTACTTC
-	TRBV4-1	TRBJ2-3	TRBD2	CASSQDSAGGADTQYF	TGCGCCAGCAGCCAAGATTCAGCGGGGGGTGCAGATACGCAGTATTTT
many	TRBV12-3/TRBV12-4	TRBJ2-4	-	CASSLGIQYF	TGTGCCAGCAGTTTGGGCATTCAGTACTTC
few	TRBV2	TRBJ1-2	-	CASIWDQDYGYTF	TGTGCCAGCATTTGGGACCAAGACTATGGCTACACCTTC
few	TRBV11-3	TRBJ2-7	TRBD2	CASSDSGGAYEQYF	TGTGCCAGCAGTGATAGCGGGGGAGCCTACGAGCAGTACTTC
-	TRBV29-1	TRBJ2-6	-	CSGEGWGANVLTF	TGCAGCGGTGAAGGTTGGGGGGCCAACGTCCTGACTTTC
few	TRBV9	TRBJ1-4	-	CASSVMEGQNEKLFF	TGTGCCAGCAGCGTAATGGAGGGGCAAAATGAAAAACTGTTTTTT